This T cell receptor beta chain was found in a study of blood T cell repertoires in COVID-19. Across the whole study: The United States, Italy and Spain were the sources of the acute and convalescent COVID-19 samples. The cDNA or gDNA used as material had been derived from T cells, B-cell-depleted T cells, or PBMCs.

Original processing methods: The assay estimated nucleated cells by amplifying reference gene primers. Profiling relied on immunoSEQ multiplex PCR, and the TCRdb table lists in-frame clones only, not all of them. D and trimming come from the DNA, and the V and J calls and clone size come from that table. The sample has 150,000 to 200,000 clones, 82% seen once; the top ten hold 4% to 6.5%. V was pared by 6 bases and J by 4 bases, with 8 bases of the junction left unmatched. Germline CDR1 KGHSH, CDR2 LQKENI. The CDR3 runs 15 residues. Participants were aged about 18 to 89 years from about two dozen US areas.

V and J are TRBV18 and TRBJ1-5; 8 bases match TRBD1. The sequence came from a woman aged 55-75 years with acute COVID-19. Sequencing used PBMCs or T cells enriched from blood (not recorded which). CDR3 sequence: CASSLDRQGNQPQHF. CDR3 coding DNA: TGTGCCAGCTCTCTTGACAGACAGGGGAATCAGCCCCAGCATTTT. Full variable domain (missing parts from reference TRBV18 and TRBJ1-5): NAGVMQNPRHLVRRRGQEARLRCSPMKGHSHVYWYRQLPEEGLKFMVYLQKENIIDESGMPKERFSAEFPKEGPSILRIQQVVRGDSAAYFCASSLDRQGNQPQHFGDGTRLSIL.